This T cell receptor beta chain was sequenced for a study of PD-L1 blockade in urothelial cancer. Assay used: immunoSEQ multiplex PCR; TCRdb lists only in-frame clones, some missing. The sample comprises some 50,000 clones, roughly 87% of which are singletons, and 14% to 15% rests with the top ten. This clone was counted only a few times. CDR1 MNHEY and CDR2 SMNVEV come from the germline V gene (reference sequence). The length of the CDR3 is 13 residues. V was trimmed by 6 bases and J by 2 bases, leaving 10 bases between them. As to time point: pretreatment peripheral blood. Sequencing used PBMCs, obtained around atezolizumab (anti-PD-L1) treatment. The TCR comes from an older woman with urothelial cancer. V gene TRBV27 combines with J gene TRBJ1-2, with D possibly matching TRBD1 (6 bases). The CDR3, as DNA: TGTGCCAGCAGCCGCGACAGGAACTATGGCTACACCTTC. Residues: CASSRDRNYGYTF.